This T cell receptor (beta chain) was sequenced for a study of blood T cell repertoires in COVID-19. Study in general: The United States, Italy and Spain provided the acute and convalescent COVID-19 samples. T cells, B-cell-depleted T cells, or PBMCs provided the cDNA or gDNA that served as material.

This CDR3 spans 13 amino acids. V lost 6 bases and J lost 1, with 9 bases in between. Germline assignment: CDR1 LNHDA and CDR2 SQIVND (reference sequence). In the authors' methods: How many nucleated cells were present was estimated from reference gene primer amplification. Sequencing used immunoSEQ multiplex PCR; TCRdb keeps in-frame clones, though not all of them. The DNA gave D and trimming, while V, J and clone size come from that table. The repertoire holds 55,000 to 75,000 clones, with around 84% as singletons. The sequencing sample was made of peripheral blood. V and J are TRBV19 and TRBJ1-1; tentative D call: TRBD1 (5 bases). The receptor was isolated from a human donor with active COVID-19. The donor label of this sample is uncertain. CDR3 sequence (DNA): TGTGCCAGTAGGGGGCAAGCGAACACTGAAGCTTTCTTT. This sequence encodes CASRGQANTEAFF.